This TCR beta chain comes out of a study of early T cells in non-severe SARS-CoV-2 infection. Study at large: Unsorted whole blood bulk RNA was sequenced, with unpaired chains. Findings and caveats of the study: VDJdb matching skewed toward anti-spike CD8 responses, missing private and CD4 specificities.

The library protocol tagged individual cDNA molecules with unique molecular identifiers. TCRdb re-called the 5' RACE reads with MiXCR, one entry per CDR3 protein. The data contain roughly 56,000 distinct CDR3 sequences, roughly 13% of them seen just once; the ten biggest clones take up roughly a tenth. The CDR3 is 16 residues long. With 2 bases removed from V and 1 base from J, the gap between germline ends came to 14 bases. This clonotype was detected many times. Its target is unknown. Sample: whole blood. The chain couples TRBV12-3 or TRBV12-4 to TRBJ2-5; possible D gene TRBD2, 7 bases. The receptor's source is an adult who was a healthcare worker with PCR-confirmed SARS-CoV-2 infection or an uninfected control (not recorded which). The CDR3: CASSLRGAGVQETQYF. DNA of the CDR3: TGTGCCAGCAGTTTACGGGGGGCGGGGGTCCAAGAGACCCAGTACTTC.